Listed here is a single TCR beta chain. Its specificity is not known. Looked up from germline, CDR1 is SGHAT and CDR2 is FQNNGV. V lost 1 base and J lost 3, with 21 bases in between. The CDR3 runs 18 residues. The PCR ran on 60 Vbeta and 13 Jbeta primers. This table comes from immunoSEQ multiplex PCR, and its TCRdb copy is limited to in-frame clones, with some not included. The sample has around 100,000 clones, around 60% seen once. These data come from a study of cytomegalovirus exposure and HLA in healthy donors. Whole-study findings and limits: Cytomegalovirus association was listed for 164 TCR beta chains.

The specimen was PBMCs. The sequence came from a woman aged 45 to 65 in good health and CMV-seronegative. This chain joins TRBV11-2 and TRBJ1-1; TRBD1 might be the D (6 bases). CDR3 in amino acids: CASSLAISYRARHTEAFF. Here the CDR3 DNA reads TGTGCCAGCAGCTTAGCGATTTCTTACAGGGCAAGGCACACTGAAGCTTTCTTT.